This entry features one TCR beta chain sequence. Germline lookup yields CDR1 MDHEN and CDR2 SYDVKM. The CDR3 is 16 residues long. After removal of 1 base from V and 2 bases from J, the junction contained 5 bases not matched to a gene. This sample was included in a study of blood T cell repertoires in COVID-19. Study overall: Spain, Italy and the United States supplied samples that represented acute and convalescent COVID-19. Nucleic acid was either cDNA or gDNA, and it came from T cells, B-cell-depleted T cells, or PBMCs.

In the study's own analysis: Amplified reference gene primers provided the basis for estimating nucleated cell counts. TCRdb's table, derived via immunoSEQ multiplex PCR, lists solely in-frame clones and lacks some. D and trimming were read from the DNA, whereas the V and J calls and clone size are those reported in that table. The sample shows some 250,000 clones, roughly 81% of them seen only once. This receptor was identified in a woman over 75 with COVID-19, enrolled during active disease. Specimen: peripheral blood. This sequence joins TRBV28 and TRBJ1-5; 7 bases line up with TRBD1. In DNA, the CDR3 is TGTGCCAGCAGTTTATTCACAGGGGTGGGCAATCAGCCCCAGCATTTT. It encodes CASSLFTGVGNQPQHF.